This TCR beta chain was sequenced for a study of T-cell reconstitution after alpha-beta-depleted transplantation in children. Preparation of the TCRbeta library used unique molecular identifiers. TCRdb re-analysed the PCR reads in MiXCR, keeping a single row per CDR3 protein. The sample holds 45,000 to 55,000 distinct CDR3 sequences, 5.5% to 7.5% seen once. Germline loops: CDR1 SNHLY, CDR2 FYNNEI. V lost 6 bases, J lost 6 bases, and 10 bases stayed unmatched. The CDR3 length is 15 residues. Study conclusions and caveats: Several hundred expanded graft clones reportedly were the source of alpha-beta T cells about two months after transplant.

As for this clonotype: Its antigen is still unknown.

The TCR comes from a female patient under 10 years old who had a stem cell transplant for aplastic anemia, so the T cells may come from the graft donor. Sequenced here: PBMCs, mostly from graft donor cells, sampled 60 days after TCRalphabeta/CD19-depleted stem cell transplant. The genes are TRBV2 and TRBJ1-1; 10 bases align to TRBD1. The CDR3 spells CASSPLGDRGPEAFF. The CDR3 DNA reads as TGTGCCAGCAGCCCATTAGGGGACAGGGGTCCTGAAGCTTTCTTT.